The 27 T cell receptor beta chains listed next were all sequenced from one sample in a study of CD8 T cells in ankylosing spondylitis. In TCRdb, the 5' RACE reads were re-called with MiXCR into one record per CDR3 protein. The sample consists of about 200,000 distinct CDR3 sequences, more than 10% of them appearing once. Sequenced: blood, either unsorted or a sorted T cell fraction (not recorded which). Receptors were obtained from a male donor with ankylosing spondylitis or in good health (not recorded which).

This chain links TRBV5-8 with TRBJ2-7, with D perhaps assigned TRBD1 or TRBD2 (5 bases each). CDR3 size: 14 residues. V gave up 5 bases and J gave up 3 bases, with 15 bases separating them. Germline V CDR1 and CDR2: SGHTS, YDEGEE. CDR3 amino acids: CASRSRSGSYEQYF. The CDR3 bases are TGTGCCAGCAGGAGTAGATCAGGGAGCTACGAGCAGTACTTC. Full variable domain (missing parts from reference TRBV5-8 and TRBJ2-7): EAGVTQSPTHLIKTRGQQATLRCSPISGHTSVYWYQQALGLGLQFLLWYDEGEERNRGNFPPRFSGRQFPNYSSELNVNALELEDSALYLCASRSRSGSYEQYFGPGTRLTVT.

In its sample, this clonotype was seen a few times. The V call is TRBV7-9, the J call TRBJ2-5, with a tentative D call TRBD1 (6 bases). The V end lost 5 bases, the J end lost 5 bases, and 15 bases lay between the germline ends. This CDR3 contains 14 residues. CDR1 and CDR2 from the germline V gene are SEHNR and FQNEAQ (reference sequence). Written as DNA, the CDR3 is TGTGCCAGCAGCGAAACAGGGCCGTTGGAGACCCAGTACTTC. Amino acids: CASSETGPLETQYF.

The chain links TRBV12-3 or TRBV12-4 to TRBJ1-1; D gene unclear. The CDR3 extends over 15 amino acids. V was pared by 1 base and J by 1 base, with 10 bases between. The CDR3 DNA reads TGTGCCAGCAGTTTAGGAACCGTATGGAACACTGAAGCTTTCTTT. This codes for CASSLGTVWNTEAFF.

This clonotype has only a few counts. The chain has TRBV4-1 and TRBJ2-3, with D tentatively TRBD2 (6 bases). The V gene lost 4 bases and the J gene lost 0 bases, with 11 bases spanning the gap. Germline lookup yields CDR1 MGHRA and CDR2 YSYEKL. The CDR3 totals 15 residues. The DNA for the CDR3 is TGCGCCAGCAGCCTCCGGGAGACCAGCACAGATACGCAGTATTTT. Translated: CASSLRETSTDTQYF.

The V gene is TRBV7-2, the J gene TRBJ2-3; D remains unclear. The CDR3 contains 16 residues. V gave up 2 bases and J gave up 2 bases, with 14 bases separating them. Germline V gene lookup returns CDR1 SGHTA and CDR2 FQGNSA. In nucleotides, the CDR3 is TGTGCCAGCAGCTTATCAGCCAGCTACAACACAGATACGCAGTATTTT. Amino acids: CASSLSASYNTDTQYF.

The sample holds a few counts of this clonotype. This chain uses TRBV11-2 with TRBJ2-7; 7 bases line up with TRBD2. V shed 1 base, J shed 0 bases, and the junction held 0 bases outside the gene matches. This CDR3 is built from 14 residues. The germline gives CDR1 SGHAT, CDR2 FQNNGV. CDR3 residues: CASSLGDYSYEQYF. The CDR3 DNA sequence: TGTGCCAGCAGCTTAGGGGACTACTCCTACGAGCAGTACTTC.

This chain links TRBV6-1 with TRBJ2-1; 14 bases map to TRBD2. Germline V lookup: CDR1 MNHNS, CDR2 SASEGT. With V trimmed by 6 bases and J by 2 bases, 9 bases remained unmatched. The length of the CDR3 is 18 residues. CDR3 sequence reads: CASSQTSGGVSPYNEQFF. CDR3 bases: TGTGCCAGCAGCCAGACTAGCGGGGGGGTTTCCCCCTACAATGAGCAGTTCTTC.

This clonotype was observed a handful of times. The CDR3 region has the DNA TGCGCCAGCAGCCCCCTTGGACTAGCGGGGGACCTAAGCACAGATACGCAGTATTTT. It encodes CASSPLGLAGDLSTDTQYF. The chain recombines TRBV5-1 with TRBJ2-3; 13 bases are a match to TRBD2. J gave up 0 bases and V 4 bases, and 11 bases lay outside the gene matches. Germline CDR1 is SGHRS and CDR2 is YFSETQ. This CDR3 has 19 amino acids. Using reference TRBV5-1 and TRBJ2-3 for the parts outside the CDR3, the full variable domain is KAGVTQTPRYLIKTRGQQVTLSCSPISGHRSVSWYQQTPGQGLQFLFEYFSETQRNKGNFPGRFSGRQFSNSRSEMNVSTLELGDSALYLCASSPLGLAGDLSTDTQYFGPGTRLTVL.

This clonotype was counted a few times. The J gene is TRBJ2-7, the V gene TRBV3-1; D uncertain. This CDR3 spans 14 amino acids. V dropped 0 bases and J dropped 3 bases, with 9 bases sitting between them. CDR1 and CDR2 (germline): LGHDT, YNNKEL (reference sequence). The CDR3 DNA reads TGTGCCAGCAGCCAAGAGGGCAGAATCTACGAGCAGTACTTC. Protein sequence: CASSQEGRIYEQYF.

This clonotype was found a few times. The chain uses TRBV9 and TRBJ2-1; 12 positions agree with TRBD2. V was clipped by 0 bases and J by 9 bases; unmatched bases: 4. The CDR3 consists of 15 residues. The germline V gene has CDR1 SGDLS and CDR2 YYNGEE. The CDR3 here is CASSVASGRDPEQFF. Here the CDR3 DNA reads TGTGCCAGCAGCGTAGCTAGCGGGAGGGATCCTGAGCAGTTCTTC.

A few counts support this clonotype. This chain connects TRBV27 to TRBJ2-3, with TRBD1 identical over 9 bases. This CDR3 contains 15 residues. The V segment lost 6 bases and the J segment 4 bases; nucleotides outside the gene matches: 8. CDR1 MNHEY and CDR2 SMNVEV come from the germline V gene (reference sequence). CDR3 protein: CASSTTGGSSDTQYF. Here the CDR3 DNA reads TGTGCCAGCAGCACTACAGGGGGCAGTTCAGATACGCAGTATTTT.

This clonotype was counted a few times. The chain is built from TRBV29-1 and TRBJ2-6; no clear D. The germline V and J ends were trimmed by 0 bases and 1 base, with 10 bases remaining between them. In germline, CDR1 is SQVTM, CDR2 ANQGSEA. This CDR3 contains 16 residues. CDR3 sequence reads: CSVEDWSDSGANVLTF. CDR3 DNA: TGCAGCGTTGAAGATTGGTCTGATTCTGGGGCCAACGTCCTGACTTTC.

This chain connects TRBV12-3 or TRBV12-4 to TRBJ2-3; no clear D. Trimming took off 5 bases at V and 0 bases at J, with 18 bases between the two ends. CDR3 length equals 17 residues. This CDR3 is CASSPPVNRLSTDTQYF. The CDR3 bases are TGTGCCAGCAGTCCCCCAGTTAATCGGCTTAGCACAGATACGCAGTATTTT.

This clonotype has more than one count but fewer than ten. V gene TRBV6-6 combines with J gene TRBJ2-3; TRBD1 might be the D (5 bases). V shed 6 bases and J shed 3 bases, with 10 bases lying between them. Germline V CDR1 and CDR2: MNHNY, SVGAGI (reference sequence). This CDR3 spans 13 amino acids. CDR3 bases: TGTGCCAGCAGGGGGCGTGGGACAGATACGCAGTATTTT. It translates to CASRGRGTDTQYF.

The chain joins TRBV5-6 to TRBJ2-2; D is undetermined. This CDR3 has 17 amino acids. Trimming shortened V by 6 bases and J by 0 bases, and 18 bases separated the two germline ends. CDR1 is SGHDT and CDR2 is YYEEEE in the germline V gene. CDR3 bases: TGTGCCAGCACCCCCGGGCTCTCCTCCTCGAACACCGGGGAGCTGTTTTTT. Protein product: CASTPGLSSSNTGELFF.

As DNA, the CDR3 is TGTGCCAGCAGCTTTCGGGGGGAAGATACGCAGTATTTT. It yields the protein CASSFRGEDTQYF. J is TRBJ2-3 and V is TRBV5-5; TRBD2 aligns across 7 bases. The CDR3 has 13 amino acids. The V and J ends lost 2 bases and 5 bases, in that order; junction bases with no gene match: 2. CDR1 and CDR2 from the germline V gene are SGHKS and YYEKEE (reference sequence). The full variable domain, its missing parts supplied by reference TRBV5-5 and TRBJ2-3, is DAGVTQSPTHLIKTRGQQVTLRCSPISGHKSVSWYQQVLGQGPQFIFQYYEKEERGRGNFPDRFSARQFPNYSSELNVNALLLGDSALYLCASSFRGEDTQYFGPGTRLTVL.

The chain joins TRBV20-1 to TRBJ2-1, with 8 bases lining up with TRBD2. The CDR3 length is 15 residues. The germline V gene encodes CDR1 DFQATT and CDR2 SNEGSKA (reference sequence). The V segment lost 6 bases and the J segment 4 bases; nucleotides outside the gene matches: 11. In DNA form, the CDR3 reads TGCAGTGCCAGGCGGGGGCGGGAGGTATACAATGAGCAGTTCTTC. Its translation is CSARRGREVYNEQFF.

This clonotype showed up just a few times. This chain uses TRBV6-5 with TRBJ2-1, with D possibly being TRBD1 (5 bases). The CDR3 is 15 residues long. Per germline, CDR1 MNHEY and CDR2 SVGAGI. Deletions cut 5 bases from V and 1 base from J, with 12 bases between. CDR3 sequence: CASSTDSFSYNEQFF. For the CDR3, the DNA is TGTGCCAGCAGTACCGACAGTTTTTCCTACAATGAGCAGTTCTTC.

The chain combines TRBV29-1 with TRBJ2-7; 8 nucleotides match TRBD2. Germline values: CDR1 SQVTM, CDR2 ANQGSEA. V trimming: 5 bases; J trimming: 4 bases; junction bases outside the gene matches: 4. This CDR3 spans 12 amino acids. The CDR3 spells CSVSGSEYEQYF. Here the CDR3 DNA reads TGCAGCGTTAGCGGGAGCGAATACGAGCAGTACTTC.

The chain recombines TRBV29-1 with TRBJ2-7, with D perhaps TRBD2 (6 bases). The CDR3 loop spans 12 amino acids. The V end was cut by 2 bases, the J end by 5 bases, with 10 bases between. The germline gives CDR1 SQVTM, CDR2 ANQGSEA. CDR3 nucleotide sequence: TGCAGCGTTGAAAAGGACTACAACGAGCAGTACTTC. This codes for CSVEKDYNEQYF.

The rearrangement uses TRBV27 and TRBJ1-1; the D is unclear. CDR3 length: 12 amino acids. The germline V and J ends were trimmed by 5 bases and 4 bases, with 8 bases remaining between them. Germline V gene lookup returns CDR1 MNHEY and CDR2 SMNVEV (reference sequence). The CDR3 loop reads CASSTGITEAFF. DNA for the CDR3: TGTGCCAGCAGTACCGGGATCACTGAAGCTTTCTTT.

This clonotype has more than one count but fewer than ten. V is TRBV10-3 and J is TRBJ2-1, with 8 bases identical to TRBD2. J lost 0 bases, V lost 4 bases, and 2 bases had no gene match. There are 15 residues in the CDR3. CDR1 and CDR2 (germline): ENHRY, SYGVKD. The CDR3 region is CAISVGGDSYNEQFF. The CDR3 coding sequence is TGTGCCATCAGTGTCGGGGGGGACTCCTACAATGAGCAGTTCTTC.

The table lists this clonotype with a few counts. This chain connects TRBV20-1 to TRBJ2-1; D uncertain. With 1 base removed from V and 0 bases from J, the gap between germline ends came to 10 bases. CDR1 and CDR2 from the germline V gene are DFQATT and SNEGSKA (reference sequence). The CDR3 is made up of 15 amino acids. DNA of the CDR3: TGCAGTGCTAGAGGAACGGTAATCTCCTACAATGAGCAGTTCTTC. Amino acid sequence: CSARGTVISYNEQFF.

This rearrangement joins TRBV15 to TRBJ1-6; D call uncertain. The germline V and J ends were trimmed by 5 bases and 6 bases, with 5 bases remaining between them. The CDR3 covers 12 residues. Germline V gives CDR1 LNHNV, CDR2 YYDKDF (reference sequence). The CDR3 spells CATSPGNSPLHF. The DNA of the CDR3 is TGTGCCACCAGCCCGGGTAATTCACCCCTCCACTTT.

The V gene is TRBV29-1, the J gene TRBJ1-1, with D unclear. This CDR3 has 12 residues. The germline V gene has CDR1 SQVTM and CDR2 ANQGSEA. The germline V and J ends were trimmed by 3 bases and 0 bases, with 5 bases remaining between them. CDR3 protein: CSVETLNTEAFF. CDR3 nucleotides: TGCAGCGTTGAGACCTTGAACACTGAAGCTTTCTTT.

This clonotype was detected a few times. The chain has TRBV29-1 and TRBJ1-2, with 7 nucleotides matching TRBD1. The CDR3 is made up of 13 amino acids. The germline V gene has CDR1 SQVTM and CDR2 ANQGSEA. Unmatched junction bases numbered 3, after V lost 3 bases and J lost 2 bases. The CDR3 protein is CSVEEGANYGYTF. CDR3 DNA: TGCAGCGTTGAGGAGGGGGCAAACTATGGCTACACCTTC.

This rearrangement joins TRBV19 to TRBJ2-1, with a possible D match to TRBD2 (5 bases). The ends were cut back, 3 bases at V and 8 bases at J, with 8 bases in the middle. The CDR3 runs to 12 residues. Germline assignment: CDR1 LNHDA and CDR2 SQIVND (reference sequence). The CDR3 reads CASSITRDEQFF. In DNA, the CDR3 is TGTGCCAGTAGTATTACTAGGGATGAGCAGTTCTTC.